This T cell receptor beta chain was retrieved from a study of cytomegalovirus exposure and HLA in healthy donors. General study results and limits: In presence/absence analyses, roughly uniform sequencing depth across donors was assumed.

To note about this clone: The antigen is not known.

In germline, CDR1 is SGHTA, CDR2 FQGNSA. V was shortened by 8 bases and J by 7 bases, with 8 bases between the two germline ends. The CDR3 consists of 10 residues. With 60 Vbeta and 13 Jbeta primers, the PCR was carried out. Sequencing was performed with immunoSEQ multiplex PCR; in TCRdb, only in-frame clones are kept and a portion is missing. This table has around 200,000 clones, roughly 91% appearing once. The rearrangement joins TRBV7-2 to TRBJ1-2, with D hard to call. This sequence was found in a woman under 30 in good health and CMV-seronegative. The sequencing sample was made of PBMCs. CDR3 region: CASGTSGYTF. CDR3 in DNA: TGTGCCAGCGGTACCAGTGGCTACACCTTC.